This TCR beta chain was recorded in a study of blood T cell repertoires in COVID-19. Study summary: There were acute and convalescent COVID-19 samples, and they came from the United States, Italy and Spain. The analysed material was cDNA or gDNA that came from T cells, B-cell-depleted T cells, or PBMCs.

Only in-frame clones appear in the TCRdb table, and some are missing; sequencing was by immunoSEQ multiplex PCR. The table has just under 350,000 clones, around 87% seen once. Sequencing was performed on peripheral blood. The receptor was derived from a woman between 45 and 65 years old with COVID-19, enrolled during active disease.

In DNA form, the CDR3 reads TGTGCCACCAGTGACACTAGGGCAGATACGCAGTATTTT. It specifies CATSDTRADTQYF. V and J are TRBV24-1 and TRBJ2-3, with D maybe TRBD2 (5 bases). CDR1 is KGHDR and CDR2 is SFDVKD in the germline V gene. The CDR3 sequence is 13 residues long. Trimming removed 4 bases at V and 4 bases at J, with 8 bases between.